These 32 T cell receptor beta chains were all obtained from the same sample, sequenced in a study of molecular identifiers for immune sequencing clone quantification (dated by TCRdb to 2017 to 2018). The library was produced with PCR. TCRdb names Illumina MiSeq as the instrument used. TCRdb's own reprocessing of the public reads used fastp at Q25 and MiXCR and kept productive beta chains. Identical CDR3 proteins give one entry, which carries the most common genes and DNA. The sample table records roughly 40,000 distinct CDR3 sequences; less than 20% of these occur just once. The top ten clonotypes cover roughly 6.9% of the sample. Sequencing was done on a sample of naive CD8+ T cells from blood, with Jurkat cell RNA spiked in. Sample cell subset or site, as interpreted from the label and publication: FACS-sorted CD8+CD4-CCR7+CD45RA+ naive T cells. The receptors here all came from a human donor in good health. Some libraries in this study had Jurkat cell RNA spiked in.

Points on this clonotype: A read error is possible here, since a much larger clone lies one base away. The rearrangement uses TRBV6-6 and TRBJ2-1; D perhaps matches TRBD1 (6 bases). The CDR3 is 15 residues long. V shed 8 bases and J shed 2 bases, with 16 bases lying between them. Germline lookup yields CDR1 MNHNY and CDR2 SVGAGI (reference sequence). The CDR3 DNA follows: TGTGCCAGCCGCAAAAGACAGGCAGCCTACAATGAGCAGTTCTTC. Its protein product is CASRKRQAAYNEQFF.

Note on this clonotype: This may stem from a read error, because a much larger clone lies one nucleotide away. This chain connects TRBV4-1 to TRBJ2-1; a possible D gene is TRBD2 (5 bases). Per germline, CDR1 MGHRA and CDR2 YSYEKL. The CDR3 is 18 residues long. The CDR3 DNA follows: TGCGCCAGCGGCCAAGGACGGCCCCAGTGGGTAGGCGGGTATGAGCAGTTCTTC. Translation: CASGQGRPQWVGGYEQFF.

The table lists this clonotype with many counts. The chain carries TRBV28 and TRBJ2-7; a weak D match, TRBD2 (5 bases). CDR3 length: 11 residues. The germline gives CDR1 MDHEN, CDR2 SYDVKM. V lost 5 bases and J lost 12, with 14 bases in between. The CDR3 DNA sequence: TGTGCCAGCAGTACTGCGGGCGCCGGGTACTTC. It codes for CASSTAGAGYF.

Many counts were recorded for this clonotype. V is TRBV2 and J is TRBJ2-3; 8 nucleotides line up with TRBD1. The CDR3 consists of 15 residues. Losses at the gene ends were 3 bases for V and 5 bases for J; bases not matched to a gene: 7. CDR1 is SNHLY and CDR2 is FYNNEI in the germline V gene. The CDR3 is CASSEHGRGQDTQYF. Here the CDR3 DNA reads TGTGCCAGCAGTGAGCACGGCAGGGGGCAAGATACGCAGTATTTT.

This clonotype appeared many times. The chain has TRBV28 and TRBJ2-1; D remains ambiguous. Germline values: CDR1 MDHEN, CDR2 SYDVKM. The CDR3 contains 15 residues. V gave up 2 bases and J gave up 1 base, with 9 bases separating them. CDR3 region: CASSLSLTSYNEQFF. The CDR3 nucleotides read TGTGCCAGCAGTTTAAGCCTTACGTCCTACAATGAGCAGTTCTTC.

This chain's CDR3 is CASSQDTPWQGSDTQYF. The DNA of the CDR3 is TGCGCCAGCAGCCAAGATACCCCCTGGCAGGGCTCAGATACGCAGTATTTT. The chain uses TRBV4-3 and TRBJ2-3; a possible D gene is TRBD1 (5 bases). CDR1 is LGHNA and CDR2 is YSLEER in the germline V gene. Trimming took off 0 bases at V and 4 bases at J, with 17 bases between the two ends. This CDR3 spans 17 amino acids.

The gene calls are TRBV11-1 and TRBJ2-1; 7 bases match TRBD2. The CDR3 consists of 16 residues. Germline V gene data show CDR1 as SGHAT and CDR2 as FQDESV (reference sequence). V dropped 1 base and J dropped 1; count of bases not matched to a gene: 4. The CDR3 reads CASSLEASGSYNEQFF. CDR3 in DNA: TGTGCCAGCAGCTTAGAAGCTAGCGGTTCCTACAATGAGCAGTTCTTC.

In its sample, this clonotype was seen a few times. The V call is TRBV12-3 or TRBV12-4, the J call TRBJ2-1; D gene unclear. This CDR3 contains 11 residues. V was clipped by 2 bases and J by 9 bases, with 5 bases between them. CDR3 amino acids: CASSLTGEQFF. The CDR3 DNA is TGTGCCAGCAGTTTAACGGGTGAGCAGTTCTTC.

This clonotype has ten or more counts. V usage is TRBV28 and J usage is TRBJ2-7, with 8 bases lining up with TRBD1. The CDR3 is 15 residues long. Looked up from germline, CDR1 is MDHEN and CDR2 is SYDVKM. The V gene end was trimmed by 3 bases and the J gene end by 5 bases; junction bases not matched to a gene: 9. CDR3 sequence: CASSFRAGGVHEQYF. DNA of the CDR3: TGTGCCAGCAGTTTTAGGGCAGGGGGCGTCCACGAGCAGTACTTC.

Details on this clonotype: A read error may be the cause here, since a much bigger clone is one base away. The chain is built from TRBV9 and TRBJ1-2, with D perhaps matching TRBD1 (6 bases). The V gene's germline CDR1 is SGDLS and CDR2 YYNGEE. The CDR3 runs 15 residues. CDR3 amino acids: CVSSVGVGGGDGYTF. The CDR3 DNA sequence: TGTGTCAGCAGCGTAGGGGTAGGGGGGGGCGACGGCTACACCTTC.

This clonotype was counted ten times or more. This chain uses TRBV25-1 with TRBJ2-1; 9 bases are shared with TRBD2. Trimming took 1 base from V and 0 from J; bases not matched to a gene: 4. The CDR3 covers 17 residues. Germline V gives CDR1 MGHDK, CDR2 SYGVNS. The CDR3 spells CASSEWSSGGSYNEQFF. In DNA, the CDR3 is TGTGCCAGCAGTGAATGGAGTAGCGGGGGCTCCTACAATGAGCAGTTCTTC.

The chain links TRBV7-9 to TRBJ1-5, with a weak D call TRBD1 (5 bases). Germline CDR1 and CDR2: SEHNR and FQNEAQ (reference sequence). Trimming stripped 2 bases from V and 4 bases from J, with 9 bases between. The CDR3 is 14 residues long. The CDR3 DNA is TGTGCCAGCAGCTTAAGGGGCCCTAATCAGCCCCAGCATTTT. Amino acids: CASSLRGPNQPQHF.

This clonotype was counted a single time. This sequence may be a read error, since a much larger clone differs from it by one base. This rearrangement joins TRBV18 to TRBJ2-7; TRBD1 matches 9 bases. Germline CDR1 and CDR2: KGHSH and LQKENI. Unmatched junction bases numbered 17, after V lost 8 bases and J lost 9 bases. The CDR3 totals 15 residues. In nucleotides, the CDR3 is TGTGCCAGCCGTCTACAGGGGGCCCCTCGCCACGGGCAGTACTTC. Translating gives CASRLQGAPRHGQYF.

This chain uses TRBV9 with TRBJ2-3; 7 nucleotides match TRBD2. V dropped 3 bases and J dropped 3; count of bases not matched to a gene: 4. The length of the CDR3 is 14 residues. Germline V gene lookup returns CDR1 SGDLS and CDR2 YYNGEE. As DNA, the CDR3 is TGTGCCAGCAGCGCGGGGGGTCCTACAGATACGCAGTATTTT. Translating it yields CASSAGGPTDTQYF.

This clonotype has more than one count but fewer than ten. A read error may explain this, as a much larger clone is one base away. The chain is built from TRBV20-1 and TRBJ2-3; D ambiguous. This CDR3 spans 10 amino acids. V was shortened by 4 bases and J by 4 bases, with 3 bases between the two germline ends. Germline loops: CDR1 DFQATT, CDR2 SNEGSKA (reference sequence). CDR3 nucleotides: TGCAGTGCTACCCCAGATACGCAGTATTTT. The encoded protein is CSATPDTQYF.

There are many counts of this clonotype. V usage is TRBV6-2 or TRBV6-3 and J usage is TRBJ2-5, with 12 positions matching TRBD2. The CDR3 is made up of 15 amino acids. Germline CDR1 is MNHEY and CDR2 is SVGEGT. With 6 bases clipped from V and 5 bases from J, the junction kept 7 bases outside the gene matches. The DNA for the CDR3 is TGTGCCAGCAGCCAGACTAGCGGGAGCTCGGAGACCCAGTACTTC. Translation: CASSQTSGSSETQYF.

This clonotype was counted many times. The chain carries TRBV4-3 and TRBJ2-5; D tentatively fits TRBD1 or TRBD2 (6 bases each). V lost 1 base and J lost 1, with 19 bases in between. CDR1 LGHNA and CDR2 YSLEER come from the germline V gene. This CDR3 comprises 18 residues. The CDR3 loop reads CASSQGAGGGTFQETQYF. The DNA of the CDR3 is TGCGCCAGCAGCCAAGGCGCCGGGGGCGGGACTTTCCAAGAGACCCAGTACTTC.

This clonotype was recorded at least ten times. The V gene is TRBV27, the J gene TRBJ2-7; TRBD1 agrees at 8 bases. V lost 8 bases to trimming and J lost 5 bases; unmatched junction nucleotides: 8. The CDR3 runs 13 residues. Germline loops: CDR1 MNHEY, CDR2 SMNVEV (reference sequence). The CDR3 nucleotides are TGTGCCAGCCCCGGGACAGGCACGCACGAGCAGTACTTC. Translated: CASPGTGTHEQYF.

Details on this clonotype: A much bigger clone sits one base away, suggesting this may be a read error. This chain joins TRBV20-1 and TRBJ1-5; unclear D gene. Germline CDR1 is DFQATT and CDR2 is SNEGSKA (reference sequence). The CDR3 has 16 amino acids. CDR3 residues: CSALKWRGVSNQSQHF. The DNA of the CDR3 is TGCAGTGCTCTAAAGTGGAGAGGCGTTAGCAATCAGTCCCAGCATTTT.

This clonotype was seen repeatedly, ten times or more. The chain links TRBV12-3 or TRBV12-4 to TRBJ2-1, with 10 bases identical to TRBD2. This CDR3 is built from 15 residues. The V segment lost 5 bases and the J segment 3 bases; nucleotides outside the gene matches: 4. The CDR3 reads CASSTAGGVYNEQFF. The CDR3 DNA reads TGTGCCAGCAGTACAGCGGGGGGGGTCTACAATGAGCAGTTCTTC.

This clonotype was seen ten or more times. The genes are TRBV13 and TRBJ2-3; TRBD1 matches 8 bases. V was pared by 5 bases and J by 8 bases, with 9 bases of the junction left unmatched. Germline V lookup: CDR1 PRHDT, CDR2 FYEKMQ (reference sequence). This CDR3 comprises 14 residues. CDR3: CASSTGTGVATQYF. In DNA form, the CDR3 reads TGTGCCAGCAGCACCGGGACAGGAGTCGCTACGCAGTATTTT.

As to this clonotype: A much larger clone lies a single base off, so this may be a read error. This chain uses TRBV4-3 with TRBJ2-1; 7 bases match TRBD2. Germline V gives CDR1 LGHNA, CDR2 YSLEER. The CDR3 runs 17 residues. The DNA for the CDR3 is TGCGCCGGCAGCCCCTCAAACGGCGGGAGTTCCTACAATGAGCAGTTCTTC. Translating gives CAGSPSNGGSSYNEQFF.

This clonotype was seen only once. The chain has TRBV9 and TRBJ2-5, with D possibly being TRBD2 (7 bases). This CDR3 has 15 residues. Germline loops: CDR1 SGDLS, CDR2 YYNGEE. Trimming shortened V by 3 bases and J by 3 bases, and 15 bases separated the two germline ends. In DNA form, the CDR3 reads TGTGCCAGCAGCGCGTCCCTAGGGGGGGAAGAGACCCAGTACTTC. This encodes CASSASLGGEETQYF.

The V and J genes are TRBV7-3 and TRBJ2-2, with 8 nucleotides matching TRBD2. CDR1 and CDR2 (germline): SGHTA, FQGTGA. The ends lost 5 bases at V and 8 bases at J; junction bases unmatched: 13. The CDR3 length is 16 residues. The CDR3 loop reads CASSPHGRACTGELFF. Written as DNA, the CDR3 is TGTGCCAGCAGCCCCCACGGGAGGGCCTGCACTGGGGAGCTGTTTTTT.

This clonotype was observed many times. V usage is TRBV7-9 and J usage is TRBJ2-1; D call uncertain. Germline lookup yields CDR1 SEHNR and CDR2 FQNEAQ (reference sequence). This CDR3 contains 15 residues. V lost 1 base, J lost 7 bases, and 14 bases lay in between. In DNA form, the CDR3 reads TGTGCCAGCAGCTTAGTTGACCCCCGGCGGAATGAGCAGTTCTTC. Its translation: CASSLVDPRRNEQFF.

This clonotype was seen many times. The chain employs TRBV19 and TRBJ2-7; D gene uncertain. Trimming shortened V by 1 base and J by 3 bases, and 4 bases separated the two germline ends. Per the germline V gene, CDR1 is LNHDA and CDR2 is SQIVND (reference sequence). This CDR3 is 12 amino acids long. In DNA, the CDR3 is TGTGCCAGTAGTATAGGGGGCTACGAGCAGTACTTC. Protein sequence: CASSIGGYEQYF.

This clonotype was seen at least ten times. This sequence joins TRBV12-3 or TRBV12-4 and TRBJ2-7, with 9 bases lining up with TRBD1. Germline trimming cut 6 bases from V and 7 bases from J; bases unmatched to any gene: 4. This CDR3 has 12 residues. CDR3 region: CASRQGAGEQYF. For the CDR3, the DNA is TGTGCCAGCAGACAGGGGGCTGGAGAGCAGTACTTC.

This clonotype was detected a few times. The V call is TRBV27, the J call TRBJ1-1; possibly TRBD1 for D (5 bases). Trimming pared 0 bases from V and 1 base from J, leaving 9 bases between. The CDR3 is 15 amino acids. Germline CDR1 MNHEY, CDR2 SMNVEV (reference sequence). CDR3 DNA sequence: TGTGCCAGCAGTTTATCGATTGGGGGGAACACTGAAGCTTTCTTT. Translating gives CASSLSIGGNTEAFF.

Many counts were recorded for this clonotype. V usage is TRBV5-1 and J usage is TRBJ2-5, with unresolved D. Trimming stripped 1 base from V and 0 bases from J, with 10 bases between. Germline V gene lookup returns CDR1 SGHRS and CDR2 YFSETQ. The CDR3 is made up of 15 amino acids. The CDR3 sequence is CASSLSGLDQETQYF. Written as DNA, the CDR3 is TGCGCCAGCAGCTTGTCCGGGTTGGACCAAGAGACCCAGTACTTC.

The gene calls are TRBV28 and TRBJ2-7; 9 nucleotides line up with TRBD2. V lost 3 bases to trimming and J lost 5 bases; unmatched junction nucleotides: 5. Germline V gene data show CDR1 as MDHEN and CDR2 as SYDVKM. CDR3 length: 14 residues. The CDR3 region has the DNA TGTGCCAGCAGTTTGACCCTAGCGGGGAACGAGCAGTACTTC. Translating gives CASSLTLAGNEQYF.

This clonotype was seen many times. The CDR3 nucleotides are TGTGCCAGCAGTTTAATTTCTAGCGGCAATGAGCAGTTCTTC. Its translation: CASSLISSGNEQFF. The chain combines TRBV28 with TRBJ2-1; 7 bases line up with TRBD2. The CDR3 has 14 amino acids. Trimming took 2 bases from V and 6 from J; bases not matched to a gene: 4. Germline CDR1 MDHEN, CDR2 SYDVKM.

V and J are TRBV28 and TRBJ2-7; D might be TRBD2 (5 bases). Trimming removed 5 bases at V and 0 bases at J, with 14 bases between. The V gene's germline CDR1 is MDHEN and CDR2 SYDVKM. The CDR3 has 15 residues. The CDR3 DNA sequence: TGTGCCAGCAGTCCCCTGGACTTCAGCTCCTACGAGCAGTACTTC. Translation: CASSPLDFSSYEQYF.